The sequence of this T cell receptor (beta chain) was determined in a study of blood T cell repertoires in COVID-19. Authors' data handling: Reference gene primer amplification gave nucleated cell count estimates. The protocol was immunoSEQ multiplex PCR, while the TCRdb copy is restricted to in-frame clones and leaves out a portion. The V and J calls and clone size were taken over from that table, and D and trimming were inferred from the DNA. The sample contains 200,000 to 250,000 clones, more than 75% of which appear only once. V shed 11 bases, J shed 2 bases, and the junction held 17 bases outside the gene matches. Per the germline V gene, CDR1 is LNHDA and CDR2 is SQIVND (reference sequence). The CDR3 covers 16 residues.

Sequences were obtained from peripheral blood. J is TRBJ1-2 and V is TRBV19, with TRBD1 matching over 7 bases. This TCR derives from a middle-aged woman with acute or convalescent COVID-19. The CDR3 region is CAQGEGRGRRNYGYTF. The CDR3 region has the DNA TGTGCCCAGGGCGAGGGTAGGGGGCGCCGGAACTATGGCTACACCTTC.